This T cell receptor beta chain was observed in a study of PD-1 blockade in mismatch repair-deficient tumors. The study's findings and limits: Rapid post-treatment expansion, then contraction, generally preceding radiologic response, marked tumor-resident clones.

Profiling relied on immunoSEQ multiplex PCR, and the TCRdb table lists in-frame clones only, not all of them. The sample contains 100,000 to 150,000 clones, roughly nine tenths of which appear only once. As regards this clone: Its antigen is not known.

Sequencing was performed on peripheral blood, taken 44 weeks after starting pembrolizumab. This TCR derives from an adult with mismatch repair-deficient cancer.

CDR3 in amino acids: CASSLPRGYGYTF. As DNA, the CDR3 is TGTGCCAGCAGTTTACCCAGGGGTTATGGCTACACCTTC. V usage is TRBV28 and J usage is TRBJ1-2, with D perhaps TRBD1 (6 bases). V dropped 2 bases and J dropped 5 bases, with 9 bases sitting between them. CDR3 length: 13 amino acids. The germline gives CDR1 MDHEN, CDR2 SYDVKM.